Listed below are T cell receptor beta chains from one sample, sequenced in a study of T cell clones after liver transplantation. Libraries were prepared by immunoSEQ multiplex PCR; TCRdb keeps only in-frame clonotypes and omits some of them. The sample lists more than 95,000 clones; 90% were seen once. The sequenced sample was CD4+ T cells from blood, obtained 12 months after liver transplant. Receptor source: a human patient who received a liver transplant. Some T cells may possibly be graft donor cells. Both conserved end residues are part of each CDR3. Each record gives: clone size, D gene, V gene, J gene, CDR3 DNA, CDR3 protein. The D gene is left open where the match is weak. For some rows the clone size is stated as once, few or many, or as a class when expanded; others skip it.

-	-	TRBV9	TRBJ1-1	TGTGCCAGCAGCGTAGTCGCGGAGAACACTGAAGCTTTCTTT	CASSVVAENTEAFF
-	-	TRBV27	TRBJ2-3	TGTGCCAGCAGTTTCTACGGGGGCCGGGGCACAGATACGCAGTATTTT	CASSFYGGRGTDTQYF
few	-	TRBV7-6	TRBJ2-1	TGTGCCAGCAGCTTAGACAGCGATGGGAATGAGCAGTTCTTC	CASSLDSDGNEQFF
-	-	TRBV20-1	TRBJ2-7	TGCAGTGCTAGGTCCTTGCGGGAGCAGTACTTC	CSARSLREQYF
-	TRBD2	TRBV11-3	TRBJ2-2	TGTGCCAGCAGCTCCGGGACTAGCGGGCGGCAGGACGGGGAGCTGTTTTTT	CASSSGTSGRQDGELFF
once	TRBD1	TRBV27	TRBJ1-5	TGTGCCAGCAGTCCCGGGACAGGGGGACAGCCCCAGCATTTT	CASSPGTGGQPQHF
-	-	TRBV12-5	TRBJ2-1	TGTGCTAGTGGTTTGGAGTCTCTTCGGGAGAGGCGGAATGAGCAGTTCTTC	CASGLESLRERRNEQFF
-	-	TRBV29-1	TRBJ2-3	TGCAGCGTTGAAGAGCGGAGCACAGATACGCAGTATTTT	CSVEERSTDTQYF
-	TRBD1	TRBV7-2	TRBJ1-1	TGTGCCAGCAGCTTCGAGTGGACAGGGTACACTGAAGCTTTCTTT	CASSFEWTGYTEAFF
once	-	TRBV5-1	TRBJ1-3	TGCGCCAGCAGCTTGGAAGGAGGGAGAAACTCTGGAAACACCATATATTTT	CASSLEGGRNSGNTIYF
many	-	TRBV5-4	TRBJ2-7	TGTGCCAGCAGCCCGGTGCTTGATGGGAGTTTAAGCGAGCAGTACTTC	CASSPVLDGSLSEQYF
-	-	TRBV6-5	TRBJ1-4	TGTGCCAGCACTTCGACATCTGGTAATGAAAAACTGTTTTTT	CASTSTSGNEKLFF
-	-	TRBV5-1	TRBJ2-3	TGCGCCAGCAGCCCCTCCTCCGGGCCAGATACGCAGTATTTT	CASSPSSGPDTQYF
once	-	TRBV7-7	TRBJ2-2	TGTGCTAGCAGCTTAACCAGTCGCGACACCGGGGAGCTGTTTTTT	CASSLTSRDTGELFF
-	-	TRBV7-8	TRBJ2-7	TGTGCCAGCAGCCCACCGGGACGGCAATACGAGCAGTACTTC	CASSPPGRQYEQYF
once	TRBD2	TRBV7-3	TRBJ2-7	TGTGCCAGCAGCCGGGGACTAACCTACGAGCAGTACTTC	CASSRGLTYEQYF
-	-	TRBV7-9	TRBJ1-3	TGTGCCAGCAGCCCCCAGGGGATCTCTGGAAACACCATATATTTT	CASSPQGISGNTIYF
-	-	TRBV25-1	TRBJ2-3	TGTGCCAGCAACCCTAGGGGGGGAGGCACAGATACGCAGTATTTT	CASNPRGGGTDTQYF
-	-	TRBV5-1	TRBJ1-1	TGCGCCAGCAGCCCGAGACAGAACACTGAAGCTTTCTTT	CASSPRQNTEAFF
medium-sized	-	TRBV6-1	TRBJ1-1	TGTGCCAGCAGTGGAAGGCAGGGAAGGAGTGAAGCTTTCTTT	CASSGRQGRSEAFF